This T cell receptor beta chain comes out of a study of CD8 T cells in ankylosing spondylitis. Using its own MiXCR run on the 5' RACE reads, TCRdb lists one record per CDR3 protein. The sample lists fewer than 350,000 distinct CDR3 sequences, 11% occurring once. CDR1 and CDR2 (germline): MRHNA, SNTAGT. This CDR3 spans 13 amino acids. Deletions cut 6 bases from V and 3 bases from J, with 12 bases between. This clonotype was sampled from a female donor with ankylosing spondylitis or in good health (not recorded which). The rearrangement joins TRBV6-4 to TRBJ2-7; D is perhaps TRBD1 (5 bases). The material sequenced was blood, either unsorted or a sorted T cell fraction (not recorded which). The CDR3 loop reads CASSPGNYYEQYF. CDR3 sequence (DNA): TGTGCCAGCAGCCCAGGGAACTACTACGAGCAGTACTTC.